Each of the 24 T cell receptor beta chains below was sequenced from the same sample in a study of blood T cell repertoires in COVID-19. The method was immunoSEQ multiplex PCR; TCRdb's version includes in-frame clones alone and lacks a portion of them. The repertoire holds about 190,000 clones, with 70% to 90% as singletons. The sample consisted of peripheral blood. The receptors derive from a human donor in a cohort sampled during active COVID-19.

The chain uses TRBV9 and TRBJ2-5; 13 nucleotides agree with TRBD2. The length of the CDR3 is 17 residues. Germline lookup yields CDR1 SGDLS and CDR2 YYNGEE. Unmatched junction bases numbered 7, after V lost 3 bases and J lost 2 bases. Here the CDR3 DNA reads TGTGCCAGCAGCGCGGGACTAGCGGGACTAGGGCAAGAGACCCAGTACTTC. This encodes CASSAGLAGLGQETQYF.

This clone was seen more than once but under ten times. The rearrangement joins TRBV7-9 to TRBJ2-7; D gene unclear. CDR3 length: 18 residues. The V end was cut by 0 bases, the J end by 3 bases, with 21 bases between. The germline CDR1 and CDR2 sequences are SEHNR and FQNEAQ (reference sequence). The CDR3 loop is CASSLAKKQNVPYYEQYF. CDR3 nucleotide sequence: TGTGCCAGCAGCTTAGCCAAGAAACAGAACGTTCCCTACTACGAGCAGTACTTC.

The rearrangement joins TRBV5-1 to TRBJ1-1, with D unresolved. From germline, CDR1 is SGHRS and CDR2 YFSETQ. The V and J ends lost 2 bases and 3 bases respectively, with 14 bases between them. The CDR3 covers 15 residues. The CDR3 loop is CASSLVAVSDTEAFF. In nucleotides, the CDR3 is TGCGCCAGCAGCTTAGTCGCAGTATCTGACACTGAAGCTTTCTTT.

V is TRBV19 and J is TRBJ1-2; D gene uncertain. There are 14 residues in the CDR3. The V end was cut by 5 bases, the J end by 6 bases, with 16 bases between. The V gene's germline CDR1 is LNHDA and CDR2 SQIVND (reference sequence). For the CDR3, the DNA is TGTGCCAGTAGTCGTTTGGAGGGATCGCATGGCTACACCTTC. Amino acids: CASSRLEGSHGYTF.

The sample holds one count of this clone. This chain connects TRBV3-1 (or the pseudogene TRBV3-2) to TRBJ1-6; D is undetermined. The CDR3 sequence is 14 residues long. Trimming removed 6 bases from V and 7 bases from J, with 13 bases in between. In germline, CDR1 is LGHDT, CDR2 YNNKEL (reference sequence). The CDR3 nucleotides read TGTGCCAGCAGTACTTTGTCGAAGAATTCACCCCTCCACTTT. It codes for CASSTLSKNSPLHF.

The rearrangement links TRBV5-1 to TRBJ2-7; TRBD1 agrees at 12 bases. The germline gives CDR1 SGHRS, CDR2 YFSETQ. The CDR3 length is 14 residues. With 5 bases clipped from V and 7 bases from J, the junction kept 7 bases outside the gene matches. The CDR3 DNA is TGCGCCAGCAGTTGGGGGACAGGGGGCGGTGAGCAGTACTTC. Its translation: CASSWGTGGGEQYF.

The J gene is TRBJ1-2, the V gene TRBV6-5, with D tentatively TRBD1 (6 bases). The CDR3 is made up of 13 amino acids. Trimming shortened V by 6 bases and J by 0 bases, and 8 bases separated the two germline ends. Germline V CDR1 and CDR2: MNHEY, SVGAGI. The CDR3 sequence is CASRDRANYGYTF. The DNA for the CDR3 is TGTGCCAGCAGGGACAGAGCTAACTATGGCTACACCTTC.

This rearrangement joins TRBV5-1 to TRBJ2-1, with 7 nucleotides matching TRBD1. V dropped 2 bases and J dropped 5; count of bases not matched to a gene: 7. This CDR3 is 15 amino acids long. Germline V gene sequence: CDR1 SGHRS, CDR2 YFSETQ. The CDR3 bases are TGCGCCAGCAGCTTTAGCCGGGACAGTCACAATGAGCAGTTCTTC. It yields the protein CASSFSRDSHNEQFF.

The genes are TRBV5-4 and TRBJ2-1; 8 nucleotides line up with TRBD1. The CDR3 is 16 amino acids. The V and J ends lost 3 bases and 0 bases, in that order; junction bases with no gene match: 5. Germline assignment: CDR1 SGHNT and CDR2 YYREEE (reference sequence). CDR3 DNA: TGTGCCAGCAGCTGGAGACAGGGGAGCTCCTACAATGAGCAGTTCTTC. This codes for CASSWRQGSSYNEQFF.

This clone came up once. V and J are TRBV18 and TRBJ2-7; 7 nucleotides agree with TRBD1. CDR1 is KGHSH, CDR2 LQKENI, per germline. V trimming: 5 bases; J trimming: 3 bases; junction bases outside the gene matches: 7. The CDR3 loop spans 14 amino acids. The CDR3 spells CASSARDSLYEQYF. Written as DNA, the CDR3 is TGTGCCAGCTCAGCGAGGGACAGCCTCTACGAGCAGTACTTC. Full variable domain (remainder filled in from reference TRBV18 and TRBJ2-7): NAGVMQNPRHLVRRRGQEARLRCSPMKGHSHVYWYRQLPEEGLKFMVYLQKENIIDESGMPKERFSAEFPKEGPSILRIQQVVRGDSAAYFCASSARDSLYEQYFGPGTRLTVT.

The chain combines TRBV30 with TRBJ1-2; D unresolved. CDR1 and CDR2 (germline): GTSNPN, SVGIG (reference sequence). This CDR3 comprises 12 residues. V shed 0 bases and J shed 6 bases, with 8 bases lying between them. CDR3 DNA sequence: TGTGCCTGGAGTGTACGGGTAAATGGCTACACCTTC. Amino acids: CAWSVRVNGYTF. The full variable domain, rest sourced from reference TRBV30 and TRBJ1-2, is SQTIHQWPATLVQPVGSPLSLECTVEGTSNPNLYWYRQAAGRGLQLLFYSVGIGQISSEVPQNLSASRPQDRQFILSSKKLLLSDSGFYLCAWSVRVNGYTFGSGTRLTVV.

This chain joins TRBV25-1 and TRBJ1-1, with 8 bases matching TRBD1. CDR1 and CDR2 from the germline V gene are MGHDK and SYGVNS. This CDR3 has 13 amino acids. V shed 4 bases, J shed 12 bases, and the junction held 10 bases outside the gene matches. The CDR3 is CASSGRTGIRTFF. The CDR3, as DNA: TGTGCCAGCAGTGGGAGGACAGGGATTAGGACTTTCTTT.

The J gene is TRBJ2-1, the V gene TRBV5-6, with TRBD2 matching over 7 bases. Germline V lookup: CDR1 SGHDT, CDR2 YYEEEE. After removal of 3 bases from V and 0 bases from J, the junction contained 3 bases not matched to a gene. This CDR3 contains 15 residues. CDR3 sequence: CASSSGLNSYNEQFF. The CDR3 DNA reads TGTGCCAGCAGCTCGGGACTAAACTCCTACAATGAGCAGTTCTTC.

The V and J genes are TRBV2 and TRBJ2-1, with TRBD2 identical over 10 bases. The trim removed 4 bases at V and 9 bases at J, leaving 6 bases unmatched. The CDR3 runs to 14 residues. CDR1 is SNHLY, CDR2 FYNNEI, per germline. The DNA of the CDR3 is TGTGCCAGCAGTGGACCAAGCGGGAGGGGTGAGCAGTTCTTC. Its translation: CASSGPSGRGEQFF.

The chain has TRBV2 and TRBJ1-3; D is unresolved. This CDR3 region has 14 residues. The V gene lost 9 bases and the J gene lost 0 bases, with 12 bases spanning the gap. The V gene's germline CDR1 is SNHLY and CDR2 FYNNEI. CDR3 sequence reads: CARSKKSSGNTIYF. In nucleotides, the CDR3 is TGTGCCAGAAGCAAAAAGAGCTCTGGAAACACCATATATTTT.

The rearrangement uses TRBV7-9 and TRBJ2-7; D is undetermined. Germline V gene sequence: CDR1 SEHNR, CDR2 FQNEAQ (reference sequence). The length of the CDR3 is 12 residues. V was cut by 2 bases and J by 7 bases, with 9 bases left in between. The DNA of the CDR3 is TGTGCCAGCAGCTTAAATATCCAGGAGCAGTACTTC. It specifies CASSLNIQEQYF.

The V and J genes are TRBV3-1 (or the pseudogene TRBV3-2) and TRBJ1-2, with 8 positions matching TRBD1. The CDR3 covers 14 residues. CDR1 and CDR2 from the germline V gene are LGHDT and YNNKEL (reference sequence). The V segment lost 3 bases and the J segment 4 bases; nucleotides outside the gene matches: 4. The CDR3 loop reads CASSHRDRSYGYTF. CDR3 nucleotides: TGTGCCAGCAGCCATAGGGACAGGAGCTATGGCTACACCTTC.

The V call is TRBV5-6, the J call TRBJ2-3, with D possibly being TRBD2 (6 bases). Trimming took 4 bases from V and 2 from J, leaving 11 bases between them. Germline V gene lookup returns CDR1 SGHDT and CDR2 YYEEEE. The length of the CDR3 is 14 residues. The CDR3 loop is CASSLGGVTDTQYF. The CDR3 DNA sequence: TGTGCCAGCAGCCTGGGAGGTGTCACAGATACGCAGTATTTT.

This sequence joins TRBV5-4 and TRBJ2-7; perhaps TRBD1 as D (5 bases). The CDR3 is 15 residues long. With 0 bases removed from V and 3 bases from J, the gap between germline ends came to 13 bases. Germline V gene data show CDR1 as SGHNT and CDR2 as YYREEE (reference sequence). CDR3 nucleotide sequence: TGTGCCAGCAGCTTGGACCCTAGTGGACACTACGAGCAGTACTTC. Translating gives CASSLDPSGHYEQYF.

This chain joins TRBV4-1 and TRBJ2-1; 9 bases align to TRBD2. The CDR3 is 18 residues long. From germline, CDR1 is MGHRA and CDR2 YSYEKL. Trimming at V came to 0 bases and at J to 4 bases, leaving 10 bases not matched to a gene. CDR3 in amino acids: CASSQDFRRGGHYNEQFF. The DNA for the CDR3 is TGCGCCAGCAGCCAAGATTTTCGGCGGGGGGGCCATTACAATGAGCAGTTCTTC.

This clone was detected a few times. The CDR3 is CAWGTGYGYTF. DNA for the CDR3: TGTGCCTGGGGGACAGGCTATGGCTACACCTTC. This rearrangement joins TRBV30 to TRBJ1-2, with TRBD1 matching over 8 bases. From germline, CDR1 is GTSNPN and CDR2 SVGIG (reference sequence). CDR3 size: 11 residues. Losses at the gene ends were 5 bases for V and 4 bases for J; bases not matched to a gene: 0. The full variable domain, completed using reference TRBV30 and TRBJ1-2, is SQTIHQWPATLVQPVGSPLSLECTVEGTSNPNLYWYRQAAGRGLQLLFYSVGIGQISSEVPQNLSASRPQDRQFILSSKKLLLSDSGFYLCAWGTGYGYTFGSGTRLTVV.

Only one count was recorded for this clone. V is TRBV28 and J is TRBJ2-7, with a weak D call TRBD1 (5 bases). Germline V lookup: CDR1 MDHEN, CDR2 SYDVKM. The length of the CDR3 is 13 residues. The V gene lost 6 bases and the J gene lost 2 bases, with 11 bases spanning the gap. The CDR3 reads CASSPLGPYEQYF. As DNA, the CDR3 is TGTGCCAGCAGCCCCTTGGGGCCCTACGAGCAGTACTTC.

CDR3 in amino acids: CASTSDTGEQYF. The CDR3 DNA is TGTGCCAGCACGAGCGACACGGGGGAGCAGTACTTC. This sequence joins TRBV6-5 and TRBJ2-7, with D tentatively TRBD2 (5 bases). The V end lost 7 bases, the J end lost 7 bases, and 14 bases lay between the germline ends. The CDR3 covers 12 residues. Germline lookup yields CDR1 MNHEY and CDR2 SVGAGI.

The chain joins TRBV30 to TRBJ1-4; TRBD1 is a possible D gene (5 bases). CDR1 GTSNPN and CDR2 SVGIG come from the germline V gene (reference sequence). CDR3 length: 14 amino acids. V dropped 1 base and J dropped 8 bases, with 14 bases sitting between them. In DNA form, the CDR3 reads TGTGCCTGGAGTGCGACAGCTTTACCGGAAAAACTGTTTTTT. The encoded protein is CAWSATALPEKLFF.